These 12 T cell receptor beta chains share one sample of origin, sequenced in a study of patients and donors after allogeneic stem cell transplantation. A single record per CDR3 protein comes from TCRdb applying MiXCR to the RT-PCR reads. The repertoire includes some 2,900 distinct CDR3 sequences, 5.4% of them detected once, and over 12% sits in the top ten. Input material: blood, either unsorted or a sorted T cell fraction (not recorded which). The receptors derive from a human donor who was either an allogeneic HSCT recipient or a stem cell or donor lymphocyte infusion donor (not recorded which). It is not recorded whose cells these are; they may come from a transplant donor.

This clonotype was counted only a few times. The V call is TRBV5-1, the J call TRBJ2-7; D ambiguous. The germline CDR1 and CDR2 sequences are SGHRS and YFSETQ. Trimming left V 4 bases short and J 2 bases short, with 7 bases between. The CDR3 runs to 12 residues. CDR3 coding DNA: TGCGCCAGCAGCATGGAGACCTACGAGCAGTACTTC. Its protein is CASSMETYEQYF.

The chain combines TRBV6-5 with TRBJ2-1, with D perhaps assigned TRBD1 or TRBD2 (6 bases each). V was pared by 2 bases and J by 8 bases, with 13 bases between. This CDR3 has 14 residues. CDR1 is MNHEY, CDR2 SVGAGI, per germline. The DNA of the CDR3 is TGTGCCAGCAGTTACCGAGACAGGAGGGATGAGCAGTTCTTC. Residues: CASSYRDRRDEQFF.

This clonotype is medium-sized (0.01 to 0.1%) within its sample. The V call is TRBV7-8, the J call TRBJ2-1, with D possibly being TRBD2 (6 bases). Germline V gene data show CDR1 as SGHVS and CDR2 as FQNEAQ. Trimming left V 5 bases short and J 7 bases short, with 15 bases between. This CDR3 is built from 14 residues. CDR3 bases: TGTGCCAGCAGCCACCGGGACTCAGCTAATGAGCAGTTCTTC. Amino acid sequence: CASSHRDSANEQFF.

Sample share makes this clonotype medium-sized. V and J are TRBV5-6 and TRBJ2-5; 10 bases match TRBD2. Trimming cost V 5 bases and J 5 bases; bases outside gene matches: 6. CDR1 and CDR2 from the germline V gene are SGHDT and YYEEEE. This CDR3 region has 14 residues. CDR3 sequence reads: CASSPGLAIETQYF. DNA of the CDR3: TGTGCCAGCAGTCCGGGACTAGCGATTGAGACCCAGTACTTC.

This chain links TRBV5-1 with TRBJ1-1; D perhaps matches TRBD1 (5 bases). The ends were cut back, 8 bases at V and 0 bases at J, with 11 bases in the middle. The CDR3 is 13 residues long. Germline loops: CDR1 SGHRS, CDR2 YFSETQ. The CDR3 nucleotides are TGCGCCAGGAGACAGAGTATGAACACTGAAGCTTTCTTT. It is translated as CARRQSMNTEAFF.

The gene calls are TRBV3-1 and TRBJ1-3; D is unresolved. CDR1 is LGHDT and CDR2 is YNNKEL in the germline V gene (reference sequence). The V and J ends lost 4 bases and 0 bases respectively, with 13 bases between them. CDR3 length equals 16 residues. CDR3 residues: CASSLGRPSSGNTIYF. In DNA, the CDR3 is TGTGCCAGCAGCCTTGGACGGCCAAGCTCTGGAAACACCATATATTTT.

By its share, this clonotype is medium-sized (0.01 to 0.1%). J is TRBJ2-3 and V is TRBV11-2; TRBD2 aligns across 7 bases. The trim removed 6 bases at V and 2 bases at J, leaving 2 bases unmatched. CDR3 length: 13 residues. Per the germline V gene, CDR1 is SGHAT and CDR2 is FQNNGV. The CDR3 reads CASRGTNTDTQYF. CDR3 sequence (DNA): TGTGCCAGCAGGGGGACTAACACAGATACGCAGTATTTT.

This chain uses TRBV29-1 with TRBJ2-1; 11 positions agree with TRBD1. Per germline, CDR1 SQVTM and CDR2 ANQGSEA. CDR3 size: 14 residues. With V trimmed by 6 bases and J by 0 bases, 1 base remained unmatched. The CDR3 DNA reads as TGCAGCGTAGGGACAGGGGGCTCCTACAATGAGCAGTTCTTC. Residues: CSVGTGGSYNEQFF.

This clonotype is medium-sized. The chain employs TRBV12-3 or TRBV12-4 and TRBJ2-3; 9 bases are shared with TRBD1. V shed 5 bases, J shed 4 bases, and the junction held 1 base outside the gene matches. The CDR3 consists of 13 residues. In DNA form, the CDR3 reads TGTGCCAGCAGTAGACAGGGGGCAGATACGCAGTATTTT. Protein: CASSRQGADTQYF.

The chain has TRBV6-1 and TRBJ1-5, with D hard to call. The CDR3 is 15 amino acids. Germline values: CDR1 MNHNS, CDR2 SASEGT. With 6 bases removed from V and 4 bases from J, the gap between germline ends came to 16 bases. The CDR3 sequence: CASSWVSGENQPQHF. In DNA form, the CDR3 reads TGTGCCAGCAGCTGGGTGAGTGGGGAAAATCAGCCCCAGCATTTT.

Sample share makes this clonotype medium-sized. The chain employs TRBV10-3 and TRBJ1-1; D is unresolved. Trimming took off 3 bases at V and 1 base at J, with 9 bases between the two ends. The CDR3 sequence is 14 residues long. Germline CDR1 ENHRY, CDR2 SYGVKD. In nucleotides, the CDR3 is TGTGCCATCAGTGATAGTCCTGGGAACACTGAAGCTTTCTTT. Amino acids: CAISDSPGNTEAFF.

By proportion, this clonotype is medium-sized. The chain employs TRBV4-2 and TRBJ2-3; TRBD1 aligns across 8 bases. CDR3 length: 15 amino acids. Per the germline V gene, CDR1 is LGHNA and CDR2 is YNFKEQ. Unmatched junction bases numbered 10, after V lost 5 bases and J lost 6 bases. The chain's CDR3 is CASSRGQAEGDTQYF. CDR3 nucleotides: TGTGCCAGCAGCAGGGGACAGGCTGAAGGGGATACGCAGTATTTT.